These 10 T cell receptor beta chains share one sample of origin, sequenced in a study of CD8+ T cells in alopecia areata. Specified treatment: oral pan-JAK inhibitor, 5-10 mg twice daily. RNA extraction was followed by reverse transcription into cDNA, which acted as the sequencing template. Profiled with immunoSEQ multiplex PCR; TCRdb holds only in-frame clones, not every one. The profile shows 200,000 to 250,000 clones, around three fifths of them singletons. The sequenced sample was CD4+ T cells sorted from blood, obtained at week 4, from a patient treated with tofacitinib. The receptors stem from a human donor with alopecia areata.

The chain combines TRBV9 with TRBJ2-7, with 8 bases matching TRBD1. V shed 4 bases, J shed 2 bases, and the junction held 14 bases outside the gene matches. This CDR3 spans 17 amino acids. Germline assignment: CDR1 SGDLS and CDR2 YYNGEE. CDR3 sequence: CASSPRLGTGPAYEQYF. The CDR3 nucleotides are TGTGCCAGCAGCCCCAGACTGGGGACAGGACCCGCCTACGAGCAGTACTTC.

The CDR3 nucleotides are TGCAGCGTTGGGTCCGAGGGTTATGGCTACACCTTC. This translates into CSVGSEGYGYTF. The J gene is TRBJ1-2, the V gene TRBV29-1; D is unresolved. V dropped 4 bases and J dropped 5 bases, with 11 bases sitting between them. Germline CDR1 is SQVTM and CDR2 is ANQGSEA. The CDR3 covers 12 residues.

The rearrangement links TRBV4-3 to TRBJ1-4; D remains unclear. The CDR3 spans 14 residues. V lost 0 bases, J lost 7 bases, and 9 bases lay in between. The germline CDR1 and CDR2 sequences are LGHNA and YSLEER. The DNA of the CDR3 is TGCGCCAGCAGCCAAGATGCCACTCGTGAAAAACTGTTTTTT. It yields the protein CASSQDATREKLFF.

The V gene is TRBV4-1, the J gene TRBJ1-2, with D possibly being TRBD1 (5 bases). This CDR3 is 15 amino acids long. Per germline, CDR1 MGHRA and CDR2 YSYEKL. V dropped 0 bases and J dropped 4 bases, with 12 bases sitting between them. DNA of the CDR3: TGCGCCAGCAGCCAAGATTCCAGGGAGACCTATGGCTACACCTTC. Translated, it gives CASSQDSRETYGYTF.

The J gene is TRBJ2-1, the V gene TRBV5-4; D might be TRBD1 (6 bases). The CDR3 runs 15 residues. V dropped 6 bases and J dropped 3 bases, with 16 bases sitting between them. Per the germline V gene, CDR1 is SGHNT and CDR2 is YYREEE (reference sequence). The CDR3, as DNA: TGTGCCAGCACCATGGGACAACAAAACTACAATGAGCAGTTCTTC. Translating gives CASTMGQQNYNEQFF.

V and J are TRBV5-6 and TRBJ1-1; D is undetermined. CDR3 length equals 14 residues. Germline V CDR1 and CDR2: SGHDT, YYEEEE. Trimming removed 0 bases from V and 4 bases from J, with 10 bases in between. The CDR3 reads CASSLEPRATEAFF. Written as DNA, the CDR3 is TGTGCCAGCAGCTTGGAGCCAAGAGCCACTGAAGCTTTCTTT.

The chain has TRBV7-2 and TRBJ2-7; D not resolved. From germline, CDR1 is SGHTA and CDR2 FQGNSA. The CDR3 is 14 residues long. Trimming removed 1 base from V and 9 bases from J, with 16 bases in between. In DNA, the CDR3 is TGTGCCAGCAGCTTAGTTAAGATGGTAGATGGGCAGTACTTC. Translated, it gives CASSLVKMVDGQYF.

This sequence joins TRBV11-3 and TRBJ2-1; D is uncertain. CDR1 is SGHNT and CDR2 is YENEEA in the germline V gene. Trimming took 0 bases from V and 6 from J, leaving 12 bases between them. The CDR3 covers 15 residues. Here the CDR3 reads CASSLDLRDSNEQFF. CDR3 nucleotide sequence: TGTGCCAGCAGCTTAGATCTCCGAGATAGCAATGAGCAGTTCTTC. Full variable domain (rest looked up from reference TRBV11-3 and TRBJ2-1): EAGVVQSPRYKIIEKKQPVAFWCNPISGHNTLYWYLQNLGQGPELLIRYENEEAVDDSQLPKDRFSAERLKGVDSTLKIQPAELGDSAVYLCASSLDLRDSNEQFFGPGTRLTVL.

V is TRBV19 and J is TRBJ1-1; TRBD1 might be the D (5 bases). The germline V and J ends were trimmed by 7 bases and 7 bases, with 19 bases remaining between them. This CDR3 region has 14 residues. The germline CDR1 and CDR2 sequences are LNHDA and SQIVND (reference sequence). DNA of the CDR3: TGTGCCAGTACAAGGGGCTCTGATTCAGGTGAAGCTTTCTTT. It yields the protein CASTRGSDSGEAFF.

The chain couples TRBV13 to TRBJ1-2; 10 bases agree with TRBD1. The CDR3 sequence is 15 residues long. With 4 bases clipped from V and 8 bases from J, the junction kept 10 bases outside the gene matches. The germline V gene encodes CDR1 PRHDT and CDR2 FYEKMQ (reference sequence). The CDR3 coding sequence is TGTGCCAGCAGCTCTCGACAGGGGGCGTTTATCGGCTACACCTTC. This sequence encodes CASSSRQGAFIGYTF.